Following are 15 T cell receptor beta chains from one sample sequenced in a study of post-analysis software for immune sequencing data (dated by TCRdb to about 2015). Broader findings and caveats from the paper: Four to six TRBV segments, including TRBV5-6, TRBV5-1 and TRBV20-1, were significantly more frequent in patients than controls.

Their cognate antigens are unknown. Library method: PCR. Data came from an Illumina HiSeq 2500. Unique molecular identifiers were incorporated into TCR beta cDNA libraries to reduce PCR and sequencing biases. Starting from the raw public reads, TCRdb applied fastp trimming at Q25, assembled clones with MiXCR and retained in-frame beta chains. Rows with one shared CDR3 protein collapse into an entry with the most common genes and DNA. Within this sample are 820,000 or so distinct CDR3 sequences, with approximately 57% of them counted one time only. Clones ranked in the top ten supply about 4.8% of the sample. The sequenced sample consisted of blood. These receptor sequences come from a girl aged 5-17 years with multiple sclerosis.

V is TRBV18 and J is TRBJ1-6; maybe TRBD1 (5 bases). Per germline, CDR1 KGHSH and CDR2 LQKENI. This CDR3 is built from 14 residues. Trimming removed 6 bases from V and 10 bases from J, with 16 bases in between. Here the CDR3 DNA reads TGTGCCAGCTCTACCGCGGGGGTTGAATCACCCCTCCACTTT. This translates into CASSTAGVESPLHF.

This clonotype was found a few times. The CDR3 sequence: CSASHRDTNGYTF. Here the CDR3 DNA reads TGCAGTGCTAGCCACCGGGACACTAATGGCTACACCTTC. The gene calls are TRBV20-1 and TRBJ1-2, with a possible D match to TRBD1 (6 bases). The CDR3 is made up of 13 amino acids. V lost 3 bases to trimming and J lost 6 bases, with 14 bases between them. The germline gives CDR1 DFQATT, CDR2 SNEGSKA (reference sequence).

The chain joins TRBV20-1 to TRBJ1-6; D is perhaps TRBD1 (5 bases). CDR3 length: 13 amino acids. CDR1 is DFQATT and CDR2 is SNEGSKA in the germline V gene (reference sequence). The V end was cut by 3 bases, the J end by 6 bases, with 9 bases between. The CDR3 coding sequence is TGCAGTGCTAGCGGGGCCCTTAATTCACCCCTCCACTTT. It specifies CSASGALNSPLHF.

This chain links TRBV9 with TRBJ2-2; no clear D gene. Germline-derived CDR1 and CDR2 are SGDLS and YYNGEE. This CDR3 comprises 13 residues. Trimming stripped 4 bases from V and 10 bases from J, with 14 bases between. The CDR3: CASSPSRVSELFF. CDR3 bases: TGTGCCAGCAGCCCGAGTAGGGTCTCGGAGCTGTTTTTT.

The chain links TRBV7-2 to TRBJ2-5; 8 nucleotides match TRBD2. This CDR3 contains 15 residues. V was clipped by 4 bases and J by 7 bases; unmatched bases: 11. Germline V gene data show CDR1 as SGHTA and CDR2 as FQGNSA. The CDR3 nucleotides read TGTGCCAGCAGCTCTGGGGGAGCGGGGGCCGGGACCCAGTACTTC. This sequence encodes CASSSGGAGAGTQYF. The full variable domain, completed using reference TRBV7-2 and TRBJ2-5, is GAGVSQSPSNKVTEKGKDVELRCDPISGHTALYWYRQSLGQGLEFLIYFQGNSAPDKSGLPSDRFSAERTGGSVSTLTIQRTQQEDSAVYLCASSSGGAGAGTQYFGPGTRLLVL.

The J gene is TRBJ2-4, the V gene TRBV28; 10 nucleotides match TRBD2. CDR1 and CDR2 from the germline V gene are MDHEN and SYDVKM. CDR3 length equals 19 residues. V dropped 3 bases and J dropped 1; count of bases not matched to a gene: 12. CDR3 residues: CASSFPLLAGESAKNIQYF. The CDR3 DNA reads TGTGCCAGCAGTTTCCCTCTCCTAGCGGGAGAGTCGGCCAAAAACATTCAGTACTTC.

Here the CDR3 reads CASSIIATDSDTQYF. CDR3 DNA: TGTGCCAGCAGTATCATAGCGACGGATTCAGATACGCAGTATTTT. This chain links TRBV6-1 with TRBJ2-3; TRBD2 is a possible D gene (5 bases). This CDR3 has 15 residues. CDR1 and CDR2 (germline): MNHNS, SASEGT. The V end was cut by 5 bases, the J end by 4 bases, with 16 bases between.

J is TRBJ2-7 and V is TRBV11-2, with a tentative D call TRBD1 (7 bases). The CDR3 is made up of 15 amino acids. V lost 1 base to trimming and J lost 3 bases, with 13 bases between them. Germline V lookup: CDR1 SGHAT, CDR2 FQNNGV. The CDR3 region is CASSLVAGGNYEQYF. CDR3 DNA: TGTGCCAGCAGCTTAGTAGCAGGGGGGAACTACGAGCAGTACTTC.

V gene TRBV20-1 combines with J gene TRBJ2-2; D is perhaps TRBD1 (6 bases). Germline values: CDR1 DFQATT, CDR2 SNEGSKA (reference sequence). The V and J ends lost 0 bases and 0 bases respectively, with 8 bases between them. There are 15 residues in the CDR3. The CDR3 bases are TGCAGTGCTAGAGATAGGGGGTCGAACACCGGGGAGCTGTTTTTT. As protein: CSARDRGSNTGELFF.

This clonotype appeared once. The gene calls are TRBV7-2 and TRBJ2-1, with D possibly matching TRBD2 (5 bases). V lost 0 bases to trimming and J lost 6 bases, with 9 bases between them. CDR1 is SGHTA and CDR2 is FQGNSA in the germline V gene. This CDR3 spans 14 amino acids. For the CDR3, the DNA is TGTGCCAGCAGCTTAGCGGCTAGCTCCAATGAGCAGTTCTTC. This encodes CASSLAASSNEQFF.

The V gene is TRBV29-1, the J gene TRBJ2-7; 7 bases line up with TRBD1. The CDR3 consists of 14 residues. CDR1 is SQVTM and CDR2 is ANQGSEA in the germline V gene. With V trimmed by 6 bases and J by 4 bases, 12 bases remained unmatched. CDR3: CSVGPRQGGYEQYF. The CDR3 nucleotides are TGCAGCGTGGGACCAAGACAGGGTGGTTACGAGCAGTACTTC.

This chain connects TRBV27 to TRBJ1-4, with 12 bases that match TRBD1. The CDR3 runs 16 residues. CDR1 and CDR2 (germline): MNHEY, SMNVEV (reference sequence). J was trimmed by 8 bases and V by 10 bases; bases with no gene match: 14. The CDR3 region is CATSGQGARFPEKLFF. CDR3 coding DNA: TGTGCCACCTCGGGACAGGGGGCGCGTTTTCCCGAAAAACTGTTTTTT.

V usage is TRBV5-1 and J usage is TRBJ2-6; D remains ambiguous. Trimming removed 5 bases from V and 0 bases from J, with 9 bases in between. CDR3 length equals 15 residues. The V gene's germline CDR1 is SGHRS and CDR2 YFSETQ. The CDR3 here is CASRAVSSGANVLTF. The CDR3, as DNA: TGCGCCAGCAGGGCAGTGAGCTCTGGGGCCAACGTCCTGACTTTC.

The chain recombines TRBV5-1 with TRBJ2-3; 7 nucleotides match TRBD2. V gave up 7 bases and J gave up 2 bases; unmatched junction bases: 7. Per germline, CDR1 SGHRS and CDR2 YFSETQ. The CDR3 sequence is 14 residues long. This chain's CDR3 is CASGNSGATDTQYF. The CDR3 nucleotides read TGCGCCAGCGGCAACAGCGGGGCCACAGATACGCAGTATTTT. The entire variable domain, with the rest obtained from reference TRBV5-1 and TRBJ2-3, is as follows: KAGVTQTPRYLIKTRGQQVTLSCSPISGHRSVSWYQQTPGQGLQFLFEYFSETQRNKGNFPGRFSGRQFSNSRSEMNVSTLELGDSALYLCASGNSGATDTQYFGPGTRLTVL.

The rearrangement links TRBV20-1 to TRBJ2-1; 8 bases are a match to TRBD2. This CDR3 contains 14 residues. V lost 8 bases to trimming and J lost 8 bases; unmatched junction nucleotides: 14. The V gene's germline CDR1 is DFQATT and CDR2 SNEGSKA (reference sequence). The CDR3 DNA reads TGCAGTACCAGAGAAGCGGGAGTTTCGTATGAGCAGTTCTTC. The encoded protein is CSTREAGVSYEQFF.